A selection of T cell receptor beta chains follows, all from one sample in a study of cytomegalovirus exposure and HLA in healthy donors. This table comes from immunoSEQ multiplex PCR, and its TCRdb copy is limited to in-frame clones, with some not included. The table records some 170,000 clones, roughly 81% of them present only once. Sequencing was carried out using PBMCs. These receptors came from a woman between 18 and 29 years old in good health and CMV-seropositive. Each CDR3 is given with its conserved first and last residue. A D gene is named only where the DNA matches it firmly. Expanded clones get a size class; other rows say once, few or many, or leave the size out.

d_call	clone_size	j_call	v_call	cdr3_length	cdr3_aa	cdr3_nt
NA	NA	TRBJ1-6	TRBV5-5	17	CASSFRGQLPNNSPLHF	TGTGCCAGCAGCTTCCGGGGACAACTCCCCAATAATTCACCCCTCCACTTT
NA	NA	TRBJ1-3	TRBV28	15	CASSAGTHSGNTIYF	TGTGCCAGCAGTGCCGGGACTCACTCTGGAAACACCATATATTTT
NA	NA	TRBJ2-7	TRBV5-1	11	CASRDIGEQYF	TGCGCCAGCCGGGACATAGGCGAGCAGTACTTC
TRBD2	NA	TRBJ2-5	TRBV25-1	14	CASSESASGETQYF	TGTGCCAGCAGTGAATCCGCTAGCGGAGAGACCCAGTACTTC
TRBD2	NA	TRBJ2-2	TRBV7-3	14	CASSAGGHTGELFF	TGTGCCAGCAGCGCGGGGGGACACACCGGGGAGCTGTTTTTT
TRBD1	once	TRBJ2-3	TRBV27	17	CASSSGQGALGTDTQYF	TGTGCCAGCAGTTCGGGACAGGGGGCGCTTGGCACAGATACGCAGTATTTT
NA	NA	TRBJ2-7	TRBV19	14	CASSVGQSSYEQYF	TGTGCCAGTAGTGTCGGACAGAGCTCCTACGAGCAGTACTTC
NA	NA	TRBJ2-5	TRBV4-1	13	CASSQEVQKTQYF	TGCGCCAGCAGCCAAGAGGTCCAGAAGACCCAGTACTTC
TRBD1	NA	TRBJ1-5	TRBV7-2	16	CASSQGTGSFNQPQHF	TGTGCCAGCAGCCAGGGGACAGGGTCATTTAATCAGCCCCAGCATTTT
TRBD1	NA	TRBJ2-7	TRBV5-1	17	CASSYVQGIALECEQYF	TGCGCCAGCAGCTATGTACAGGGGATAGCCTTAGAGTGCGAGCAGTACTTC